This T cell receptor (beta chain) is drawn from a study of blood T cells in healthy people across ages. Then a second PCR, running about 6 to 11 cycles, was carried out with a sample-barcoded 5' primer and a J-beta primer mix. Each cDNA molecule received a tag from a template-switch adaptor that had 12 random nucleotides. In TCRdb, the 5' RACE reads were re-called with MiXCR into one record per CDR3 protein. Of nearly 1 million distinct CDR3 sequences in the sample, roughly 50% are singletons; the top ten hold 20% to 25%. Germline-derived CDR1 and CDR2 are DFQATT and SNEGSKA (reference sequence). CDR3 length: 14 amino acids. V lost 3 bases, J lost 7 bases, and 16 bases lay in between.

The TCR originated in a woman aged 55-69 years in good health. The specimen sequenced was blood. The J gene is TRBJ2-4, the V gene TRBV20-1; TRBD1 is a possible D gene (6 bases). As DNA, the CDR3 is TGCAGTGCTAGCGCCGGGACAAAAGGGAACATTCAGTACTTC. Translating gives CSASAGTKGNIQYF.